The clone carrying this TCR beta chain was observed a single time. The antigen is unknown. In the naive CD8 group, cells lacked CD45RO and were positively selected for CCR7, so terminally differentiated effector memory CD45RA+ cells were left out. This specimen belongs to a study of shared clonotypes between healthy human individuals. Study summary: Three CD4 naive, three CD4 memory, two CD8 naive and one CD8 memory plate were used per donor. Study findings and constraints: In a few donors, roughly 5.2% of naive CD4 clonotypes appeared in common.

Generated by immunoSEQ multiplex PCR, the TCRdb table keeps only in-frame clones and is missing some. The data contain about 2.1 million clones, about 94% of them seen just once; the ten biggest clones take up 1.5% to 2%. The ends were cut back, 4 bases at V and 4 bases at J, with 20 bases in the middle. The CDR3 is made up of 16 amino acids. Germline CDR1 MDHEN, CDR2 SYDVKM. This clonotype originated in a man aged 18 to 35 in good health. Some clones in this sample may be carry-over from other donors' samples. Sequences were obtained from naive CD8+ T cells from PBMCs. The chain couples TRBV28 to TRBJ2-7, with a weak D call TRBD2 (7 bases). The CDR3 DNA reads as TGTGCCAGCAGTTCACCAAGAGAGGGGGGGCGGTACGAGCAGTACTTC. Translating gives CASSSPREGGRYEQYF.